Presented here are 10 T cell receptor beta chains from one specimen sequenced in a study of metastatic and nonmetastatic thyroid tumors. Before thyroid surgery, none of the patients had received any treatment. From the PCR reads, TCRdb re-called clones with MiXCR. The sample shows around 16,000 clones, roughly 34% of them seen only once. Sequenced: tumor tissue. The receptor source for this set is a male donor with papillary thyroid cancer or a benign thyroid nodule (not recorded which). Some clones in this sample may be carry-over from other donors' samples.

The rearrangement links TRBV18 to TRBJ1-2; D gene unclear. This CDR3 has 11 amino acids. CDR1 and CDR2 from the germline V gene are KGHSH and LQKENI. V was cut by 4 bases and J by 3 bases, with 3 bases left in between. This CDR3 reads CASSRDYGYTF. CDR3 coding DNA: TGTGCCAGCTCACGGGACTATGGCTACACCTTC.

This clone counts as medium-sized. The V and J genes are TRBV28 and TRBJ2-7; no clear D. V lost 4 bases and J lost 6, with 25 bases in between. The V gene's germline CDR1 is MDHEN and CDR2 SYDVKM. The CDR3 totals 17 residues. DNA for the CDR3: TGTGCCAGCAGTTACCTGCTCCGGGCCCTCCGTAACTCCGAGCAGTACTTC. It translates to CASSYLLRALRNSEQYF.

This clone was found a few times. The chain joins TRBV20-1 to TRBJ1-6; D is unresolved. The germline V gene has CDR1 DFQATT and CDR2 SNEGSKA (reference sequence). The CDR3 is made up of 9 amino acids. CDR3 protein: CHLETPLHF. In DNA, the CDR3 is TGCCATCTCGAGACACCCCTCCACTTT.

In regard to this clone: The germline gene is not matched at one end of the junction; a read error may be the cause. CDR3 nucleotides: TGTGCCAGCACTTACACTGTGCGGGGGGGTGTCTACGAGCAGTACTTC. It yields the protein CASTYTVRGGVYEQYF. The rearrangement joins TRBV6-5 to TRBJ2-7; 9 bases are shared with TRBD2. The CDR3 covers 16 residues. Germline CDR1 MNHEY, CDR2 SVGAGI.

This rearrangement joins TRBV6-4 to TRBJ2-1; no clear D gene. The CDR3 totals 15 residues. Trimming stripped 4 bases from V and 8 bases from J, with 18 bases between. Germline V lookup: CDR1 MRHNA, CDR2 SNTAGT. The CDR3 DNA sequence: TGTGCCAGCAGTGCCAATCCCCGAGGTTCGCATGAGCAGTTCTTC. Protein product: CASSANPRGSHEQFF.

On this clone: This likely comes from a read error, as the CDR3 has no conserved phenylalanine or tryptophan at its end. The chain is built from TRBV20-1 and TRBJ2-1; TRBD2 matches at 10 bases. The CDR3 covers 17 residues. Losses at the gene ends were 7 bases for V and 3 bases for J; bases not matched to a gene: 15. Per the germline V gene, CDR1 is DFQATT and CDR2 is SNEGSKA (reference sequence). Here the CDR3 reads CSDITGIAGGGYNEQFS. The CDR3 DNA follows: TGCAGTGACATCACTGGAATAGCGGGGGGAGGCTACAATGAGCAGTTCTCC.

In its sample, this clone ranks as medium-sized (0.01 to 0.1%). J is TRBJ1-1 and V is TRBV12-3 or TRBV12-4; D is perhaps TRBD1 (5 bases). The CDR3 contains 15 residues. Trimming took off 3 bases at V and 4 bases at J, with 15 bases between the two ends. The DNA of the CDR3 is TGTGCCAGCAGTTTTACTGGGGGGTATGGCACTGAAGCTTTCTTT. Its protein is CASSFTGGYGTEAFF.

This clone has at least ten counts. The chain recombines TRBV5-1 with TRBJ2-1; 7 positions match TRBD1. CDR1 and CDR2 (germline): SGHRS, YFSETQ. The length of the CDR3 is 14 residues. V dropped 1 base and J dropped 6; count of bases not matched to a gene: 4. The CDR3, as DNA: TGCGCCAGCAGCTTGATCTACAGGGGCAATGAGCAGTTCTTC. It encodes CASSLIYRGNEQFF.

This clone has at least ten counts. CDR3 residues: CASSYPSYPSGGRETQYF. The CDR3 nucleotides read TGTGCCAGCTCCTATCCCAGCTACCCATCCGGGGGCCGGGAGACCCAGTACTTC. The chain combines TRBV6-2 or TRBV6-3 with TRBJ2-5, with D perhaps TRBD1 or TRBD2 (6 bases each). V lost 8 bases and J 5 bases, leaving 30 bases between the germline ends. The CDR3 consists of 18 residues. The germline V gene has CDR1 MNHEY and CDR2 SVGEGT.

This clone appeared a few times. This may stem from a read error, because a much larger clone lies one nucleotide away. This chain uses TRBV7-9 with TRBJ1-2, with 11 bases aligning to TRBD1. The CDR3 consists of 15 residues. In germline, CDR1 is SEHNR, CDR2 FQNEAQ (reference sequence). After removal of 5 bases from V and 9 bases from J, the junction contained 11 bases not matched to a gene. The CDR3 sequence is CASSLGQGANYCYTF. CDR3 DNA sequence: TGTGCCAGCAGCCTAGGACAGGGGGCAAACTACTGCTACACCTTC.